The 2 T cell receptor beta chains below come from one sample, sequenced in a study of T cell clonality in common variable immunodeficiency. Clones were read by immunoSEQ multiplex PCR, and TCRdb kept only the in-frame ones, dropping some. The record shows roughly 58,000 clones for this sample, with no singletons present. Sequenced input: peripheral blood mononuclear cells. The receptors derive from a person aged 18 to 75 in good health.

This clone occurred many times. The read is 3 residues too short to cover the CDR3 end, so that end is filled in from the germline J gene. The chain links TRBV20-1 to TRBJ2-1, with 9 positions matching TRBD2. This CDR3 spans 15 amino acids. CDR1 and CDR2 (germline): DFQATT, SNEGSKA (reference sequence). V was pared by 2 bases and J by 1 base, with 3 bases of the junction left unmatched. This CDR3 is CSARRAGGSYNEQFF. The CDR3 DNA, read in part, is TGCAGTGCTAGAAGAGCGGGAGGTTCCTACAATGAG.

Concerning this clone itself: The read terminates 3 residues ahead of where the CDR3 ends, so the germline J gene completes it. This chain joins TRBV20-1 and TRBJ2-5; weak D call: TRBD1 (6 bases). The CDR3 runs 15 residues. Germline CDR1 DFQATT, CDR2 SNEGSKA (reference sequence). Trimming stripped 8 bases from V and 2 bases from J, with 21 bases between. This chain's CDR3 is CSTPRPGTQQETQYF. The covered CDR3 bases are TGCAGTACACCTCGTCCCGGGACACAACAAGAGACC.